This is a list of T cell receptor beta chains from one sample in a study of T cell responses to AZD1222 COVID-19 vaccine. TCRdb's table, derived via immunoSEQ multiplex PCR, lists solely in-frame clones and lacks some. In the table there are around 94,000 clones, more than 70% of which are singletons. Sample: peripheral blood, taken on day 0 of AZD1222 vaccination. The source is an adult in good health. CDR3s include the opening cysteine and the closing phenylalanine or tryptophan. A D gene is named only where the DNA matches it firmly. A row's size may be missing; if present it is once, few, many or a size class.

.	TRBV9	TRBJ1-1	.	CASGSPWEAFF	TGTGCCAGCGGAAGCCCCTGGGAAGCTTTCTTT
.	TRBV15	TRBJ2-7	TRBD1	CATSRTGTATYEQYF	TGTGCCACCAGCAGGACCGGGACAGCCACCTACGAGCAGTACTTC
.	TRBV28	TRBJ2-3	.	CASSFPPHGAGTDTQYF	TGTGCCAGCAGTTTTCCTCCTCATGGGGCAGGGACAGATACGCAGTATTTT
.	TRBV7-2	TRBJ2-7	.	CASSLGGAPFYEQYF	TGTGCCAGCAGCTTAGGAGGGGCGCCCTTCTACGAGCAGTACTTC
.	TRBV10-3	TRBJ1-6	.	CAISEGVGDSPLHF	TGTGCCATCAGTGAAGGGGTGGGGGATTCACCCCTCCACTTT
.	TRBV15	TRBJ2-5	TRBD2	CATSRDPAGGPETQYF	TGTGCCACCAGCAGAGATCCAGCGGGGGGGCCGGAGACCCAGTACTTC
.	TRBV15	TRBJ1-5	.	CATSREGNQPQHF	TGTGCCACCAGCAGAGAAGGCAATCAGCCCCAGCATTTT
.	TRBV5-1	TRBJ2-7	TRBD1	CASSLGQGAYEQYF	TGCGCCAGCAGCCTGGGACAGGGGGCTTACGAGCAGTACTTC
.	TRBV28	TRBJ1-1	.	CASSPLFAEAFF	TGTGCCAGCAGTCCCCTATTCGCTGAAGCTTTCTTT
.	TRBV7-3	TRBJ2-1	TRBD2	CASSLRRGDSYNEQFF	TGTGCCAGCAGCTTACGGCGGGGGGACTCCTACAATGAGCAGTTCTTC
.	TRBV6-4	TRBJ2-1	TRBD2	CASSATGTSGEQFF	TGTGCCAGCAGTGCCACCGGGACTAGCGGCGAGCAGTTCTTC
.	TRBV30	TRBJ2-7	TRBD1	CASQNRDRGEEQYF	TGTGCCTCACAGAACCGGGACAGGGGAGAAGAGCAGTACTTC
.	TRBV18	TRBJ1-5	.	CASSPQGGHQPQHF	TGTGCCAGCTCACCCCAGGGAGGGCATCAGCCCCAGCATTTT
.	TRBV19	TRBJ2-6	TRBD1	CATAQTGAANVLTF	TGTGCCACCGCGCAGACAGGGGCGGCCAACGTCCTGACTTTC
few	TRBV4-1	TRBJ2-1	.	CASSLKMPREEQFF	TGCGCCAGCAGCCTCAAGATGCCCCGCGAGGAGCAGTTCTTC
.	TRBV2	TRBJ1-4	.	CASIPRWGTNEKLFF	TGTGCCAGCATTCCTCGTTGGGGTACTAATGAAAAACTGTTTTTT
.	TRBV18	TRBJ2-7	.	CASSPASGEDYEQYF	TGTGCCAGCTCACCGGCATCAGGGGAGGACTACGAGCAGTACTTC
.	TRBV5-1	TRBJ2-1	.	CASSQDRSSYNEQFF	TGCGCCAGCAGCCAGGACAGAAGCTCCTACAATGAGCAGTTCTTC
.	TRBV19	TRBJ2-2	.	CASAPGRVGELFF	TGTGCCAGTGCTCCTGGCAGGGTCGGGGAGCTGTTTTTT
.	TRBV7-2	TRBJ2-7	TRBD2	CASSFSAGAYEQYF	TGTGCCAGCAGCTTCTCCGCGGGAGCCTACGAGCAGTACTTC
.	TRBV9	TRBJ1-5	TRBD1	CASSATGAFQPQHF	TGTGCCAGCAGCGCGACAGGGGCTTTTCAGCCCCAGCATTTT
.	TRBV19	TRBJ2-7	TRBD1	CASSIGTVGHEQYF	TGTGCCAGTAGTATCGGGACAGTGGGCCACGAGCAGTACTTC